The 32 T cell receptor beta chains presented below share a single source sample, sequenced in a study of blood T cell repertoires in COVID-19. The table came from immunoSEQ multiplex PCR; TCRdb's copy has only in-frame clones and leaves some out. Here the sample spans 40,000 to 55,000 clones, 90% to 95% being singletons. The sample taken for sequencing was peripheral blood. The source of these receptors is a man aged 50 to 60 with COVID-19, enrolled during active disease.

This clone has just one count. V is TRBV11-2 and J is TRBJ1-1; D might be TRBD1 (5 bases). The CDR3 has 14 amino acids. Germline V gene sequence: CDR1 SGHAT, CDR2 FQNNGV. The ends were cut back, 5 bases at V and 2 bases at J, with 12 bases in the middle. CDR3 residues: CASSGGALNTEAFF. The CDR3 nucleotides are TGTGCCAGCAGCGGCGGGGCGCTAAACACTGAAGCTTTCTTT.

The gene calls are TRBV19 and TRBJ2-7; no clear D gene. The CDR3 covers 13 residues. The V end lost 8 bases, the J end lost 4 bases, and 15 bases lay between the germline ends. Per germline, CDR1 LNHDA and CDR2 SQIVND (reference sequence). The CDR3 coding sequence is TGTGCCAGTTCTGCCTTTGCAGATTACGAGCAGTACTTC. This translates into CASSAFADYEQYF.

The chain employs TRBV6-4 and TRBJ2-1, with 11 bases lining up with TRBD2. V lost 2 bases, J lost 10 bases, and 4 bases stayed unmatched. There are 14 residues in the CDR3. CDR1 and CDR2 (germline): MRHNA, SNTAGT. The chain's CDR3 is CASSDLAGGREQFF. The CDR3, as DNA: TGTGCCAGCAGTGACCTAGCGGGAGGACGCGAGCAGTTCTTC.

This clone was picked up one time. The chain carries TRBV28 and TRBJ1-2; 9 bases are shared with TRBD1. The CDR3 has 16 amino acids. The ends lost 7 bases at V and 6 bases at J; junction bases unmatched: 15. Germline V CDR1 and CDR2: MDHEN, SYDVKM. CDR3 DNA sequence: TGTGCCAGCACCCCGCCCAATTGGGACAGGGTGGATGGCTACACCTTC. Protein: CASTPPNWDRVDGYTF.

V gene TRBV3-1 (or the pseudogene TRBV3-2) combines with J gene TRBJ1-5; D unresolved. The CDR3 consists of 13 residues. Between the trimmed V and J ends, which lost 4 bases and 0 bases, there was a span of 4 bases. CDR1 and CDR2 (germline): LGHDT, YNNKEL (reference sequence). The CDR3 loop is CASSLYSNQPQHF. CDR3 coding DNA: TGTGCCAGCAGCCTTTATAGCAATCAGCCCCAGCATTTT.

The rearrangement joins TRBV19 to TRBJ1-4; D is ambiguous. Germline values: CDR1 LNHDA, CDR2 SQIVND (reference sequence). The CDR3 is 13 amino acids. Trimming left V 5 bases short and J 8 bases short, with 12 bases between. For the CDR3, the DNA is TGTGCCAGTAGTGGTACTAGTCGCGAAAAACTGTTTTTT. As protein: CASSGTSREKLFF.

The chain combines TRBV5-1 with TRBJ1-2; 7 bases agree with TRBD1. The CDR3 spans 14 residues. Germline assignment: CDR1 SGHRS and CDR2 YFSETQ. V trimming: 2 bases; J trimming: 3 bases; junction bases outside the gene matches: 4. CDR3 in amino acids: CASSLVQGDYGYTF. The CDR3 region has the DNA TGCGCCAGCAGCTTAGTCCAGGGGGACTATGGCTACACCTTC.

This sequence joins TRBV7-2 and TRBJ1-3; 7 nucleotides line up with TRBD1. Germline assignment: CDR1 SGHTA and CDR2 FQGNSA. With 5 bases clipped from V and 0 bases from J, the junction kept 7 bases outside the gene matches. CDR3 length equals 16 residues. The CDR3 coding sequence is TGTGCCAGCAGCCCGCGACAGGGACTCTCTGGAAACACCATATATTTT. It encodes CASSPRQGLSGNTIYF.

This chain uses TRBV2 with TRBJ2-3, with TRBD2 matching over 11 bases. The CDR3 loop spans 17 amino acids. V shed 4 bases, J shed 0 bases, and the junction held 6 bases outside the gene matches. Germline V CDR1 and CDR2: SNHLY, FYNNEI. The CDR3 sequence: CASSVTSGGSSTDTQYF. CDR3 DNA: TGTGCCAGCAGTGTAACTAGCGGGGGCTCTAGCACAGATACGCAGTATTTT.

CDR3 sequence (DNA): TGCAGCGTTCCCCTCGCGACCGGCAGGGATTTTGGCTACACCTTC. This gives the protein CSVPLATGRDFGYTF. The chain combines TRBV29-1 with TRBJ1-2; D is perhaps TRBD1 (5 bases). Trimming cost V 5 bases and J 7 bases, with 23 bases left between them. This CDR3 region has 15 residues. The germline CDR1 and CDR2 sequences are SQVTM and ANQGSEA.

The chain uses TRBV6-5 and TRBJ1-3; D ambiguous. This CDR3 spans 14 amino acids. In germline, CDR1 is MNHEY, CDR2 SVGAGI. The V gene lost 8 bases and the J gene lost 0 bases, with 11 bases spanning the gap. The DNA of the CDR3 is TGTGCCAGCGGGCGGGAAAGCTCTGGAAACACCATATATTTT. It yields the protein CASGRESSGNTIYF.

The sample holds one count of this clone. This rearrangement joins TRBV7-8 to TRBJ2-5; no firm D call. V lost 3 bases to trimming and J lost 1 base, with 12 bases between them. The CDR3 is made up of 15 amino acids. The germline V gene has CDR1 SGHVS and CDR2 FQNEAQ. Written as DNA, the CDR3 is TGTGCCAGCAGCTTCGCCTATCGTCTCCAAGAGACCCAGTACTTC. This translates into CASSFAYRLQETQYF.

The chain joins TRBV24-1 to TRBJ1-2, with 7 positions matching TRBD1. CDR3 length: 14 amino acids. The J segment lost 6 bases and the V segment lost 2 bases, leaving 5 bases of the junction unmatched. The germline gives CDR1 KGHDR, CDR2 SFDVKD. The DNA of the CDR3 is TGTGCCACCAGTGATTCCGGGACAGTGCATGGCTACACCTTC. It is translated as CATSDSGTVHGYTF.

The V gene is TRBV5-4, the J gene TRBJ2-1; D not certain. This CDR3 comprises 15 residues. Trimming left V 4 bases short and J 0 bases short, with 11 bases between. The germline gives CDR1 SGHNT, CDR2 YYREEE (reference sequence). The chain's CDR3 is CASSTDTSSYNEQFF. The CDR3 bases are TGTGCCAGCAGCACTGACACAAGCTCCTACAATGAGCAGTTCTTC.

This clone has only one observation. The same CDR3 can be traced to other DNA sequences in this sample. The chain joins TRBV15 to TRBJ2-3; 13 bases line up with TRBD2. The J segment lost 2 bases and the V segment lost 4 bases, leaving 3 bases of the junction unmatched. This CDR3 region has 16 residues. Germline CDR1 is LNHNV and CDR2 is YYDKDF (reference sequence). The CDR3 DNA follows: TGTGCCACCAGCACTGGACTAGCGGGAGTCACAGATACGCAGTATTTT. This translates into CATSTGLAGVTDTQYF.

This clone was observed a handful of times. The CDR3 coding sequence is TGTGCCAGCAGTTTACCCCCAGGGGGCTCCTACGAGCAGTACTTC. Translation: CASSLPPGGSYEQYF. The chain uses TRBV6-1 and TRBJ2-7; 7 nucleotides match TRBD1. V gave up 5 bases and J gave up 0 bases; unmatched junction bases: 7. This CDR3 region has 15 residues. Germline V lookup: CDR1 MNHNS, CDR2 SASEGT.

This clone was seen more than once but under ten times. This chain links TRBV11-1 with TRBJ1-2; D is undetermined. The CDR3 extends over 14 amino acids. Germline V lookup: CDR1 SGHAT, CDR2 FQDESV (reference sequence). V lost 0 bases to trimming and J lost 1 base, with 6 bases between them. As DNA, the CDR3 is TGTGCCAGCAGCTTAGCGGGGAGTAACTATGGCTACACCTTC. The encoded protein is CASSLAGSNYGYTF.

The rearrangement joins TRBV27 to TRBJ2-3; 13 nucleotides line up with TRBD2. The CDR3 consists of 18 residues. V shed 2 bases, J shed 0 bases, and the junction held 5 bases outside the gene matches. In germline, CDR1 is MNHEY, CDR2 SMNVEV (reference sequence). CDR3: CASSLLLAGGPSTDTQYF. CDR3 coding DNA: TGTGCCAGCAGTTTACTACTAGCGGGAGGGCCGAGCACAGATACGCAGTATTTT.

The genes are TRBV19 and TRBJ1-1; the D gene is possibly TRBD1 (5 bases). V was pared by 4 bases and J by 0 bases, with 21 bases between. Germline-derived CDR1 and CDR2 are LNHDA and SQIVND (reference sequence). The CDR3 is 18 amino acids. CDR3 sequence: CASSTQISSAGLNTEAFF. CDR3 DNA sequence: TGTGCCAGTAGTACCCAAATCTCCTCGGCAGGGTTGAACACTGAAGCTTTCTTT.

This clone was detected a few times. V and J are TRBV19 and TRBJ1-4, with 9 bases aligning to TRBD1. Trimming removed 7 bases from V and 6 bases from J; junction bases left unmatched: 6. The CDR3 is 14 amino acids. CDR1 and CDR2 (germline): LNHDA, SQIVND (reference sequence). In nucleotides, the CDR3 is TGTGCCAGTAAGGACAGGGGTACAGATGAAAAACTGTTTTTT. Translation gives CASKDRGTDEKLFF.

This clone was detected a few times. Distinct nucleotide sequences in the sample also encode this CDR3. The V call is TRBV7-2, the J call TRBJ1-1; D gene unclear. The germline V and J ends were trimmed by 1 base and 1 base, with 4 bases remaining between them. Germline lookup yields CDR1 SGHTA and CDR2 FQGNSA. The CDR3 extends over 13 amino acids. The CDR3 loop reads CASSLDRNTEAFF. DNA of the CDR3: TGTGCCAGCAGCTTAGATCGGAACACTGAAGCTTTCTTT.

The chain links TRBV6-1 to TRBJ2-6, with TRBD1 as a possible D gene (6 bases). This CDR3 spans 15 amino acids. V dropped 2 bases and J dropped 1 base, with 6 bases sitting between them. The germline V gene encodes CDR1 MNHNS and CDR2 SASEGT. CDR3 in DNA: TGTGCCAGCAGTGAAACAGGGTCTGGGGCCAACGTCCTGACTTTC. This translates into CASSETGSGANVLTF.

This chain links TRBV5-3 with TRBJ1-2; 7 bases are a match to TRBD1. TRBV5-3 is filed as an ORF, its function uncertain. The CDR3 contains 14 residues. V shed 4 bases, J shed 2 bases, and the junction held 5 bases outside the gene matches. The CDR3 region is CARSPGTVNYGYTF. The CDR3 nucleotides read TGTGCCAGAAGCCCCGGGACAGTAAACTATGGCTACACCTTC.

The V and J genes are TRBV2 and TRBJ1-2, with TRBD1 matching over 7 bases. CDR3 length: 15 residues. Germline V CDR1 and CDR2: SNHLY, FYNNEI. The V gene end was trimmed by 6 bases and the J gene end by 5 bases; junction bases not matched to a gene: 12. The DNA of the CDR3 is TGTGCCAGCAGGACTAACAGGGGCCCTCTGTATGGCTACACCTTC. This sequence encodes CASRTNRGPLYGYTF.

This sequence joins TRBV6-1 and TRBJ2-7, with D possibly TRBD2 on 5 matching bases. The CDR3 covers 16 residues. CDR1 MNHNS and CDR2 SASEGT come from the germline V gene. Trimming cost V 2 bases and J 2 bases, with 16 bases left between them. CDR3: CASSESRRSTAYEQYF. The CDR3 nucleotides are TGTGCCAGCAGTGAAAGTAGGAGGAGTACGGCCTACGAGCAGTACTTC.

The chain carries TRBV6-5 and TRBJ1-6; 7 nucleotides agree with TRBD1. CDR3 length: 15 amino acids. CDR1 MNHEY and CDR2 SVGAGI come from the germline V gene. Trimming cost V 2 bases and J 7 bases; bases outside gene matches: 5. The CDR3 reads CASSYGTDLNSPLHF. The CDR3 DNA sequence: TGTGCCAGCAGTTACGGGACAGATCTCAATTCACCCCTCCACTTT.

The genes are TRBV7-9 and TRBJ1-6; the D is unclear. Germline values: CDR1 SEHNR, CDR2 FQNEAQ (reference sequence). With 6 bases removed from V and 7 bases from J, the gap between germline ends came to 13 bases. The CDR3 has 14 residues. The CDR3 region is CASSPTESNSPLHF. The CDR3 DNA is TGTGCCAGCAGTCCCACTGAATCCAATTCACCCCTCCACTTT.

For the CDR3, the DNA is TGTGCCAGCAGCTGGAAGAAGGACAGGGACTATGGCTACACCTTC. Translating it yields CASSWKKDRDYGYTF. The chain carries TRBV7-2 and TRBJ1-2, with 8 bases matching TRBD1. With 4 bases clipped from V and 3 bases from J, the junction kept 7 bases outside the gene matches. The CDR3 loop spans 15 amino acids. Germline V gene sequence: CDR1 SGHTA, CDR2 FQGNSA.

The chain links TRBV4-3 to TRBJ2-7; 13 nucleotides agree with TRBD2. With V trimmed by 4 bases and J by 7 bases, 10 bases remained unmatched. Germline V gene sequence: CDR1 LGHNA, CDR2 YSLEER. The CDR3 runs 16 residues. CDR3 DNA: TGCGCCAGCAGCCCGGTCCGGACTAGCGGGAGTAAAGAGCAGTACTTC. Encoded protein: CASSPVRTSGSKEQYF.

The gene calls are TRBV28 and TRBJ1-5; unclear D gene. CDR1 and CDR2 from the germline V gene are MDHEN and SYDVKM. The CDR3 sequence is 14 residues long. Trimming shortened V by 6 bases and J by 0 bases, and 9 bases separated the two germline ends. In DNA form, the CDR3 reads TGTGCCAGCAGCCGGGGTAATAGCAATCAGCCCCAGCATTTT. Translated: CASSRGNSNQPQHF.

V is TRBV11-3 and J is TRBJ2-1; D uncertain. The CDR3 loop spans 14 amino acids. The V gene lost 1 base and the J gene lost 0 bases, with 4 bases spanning the gap. Germline V CDR1 and CDR2: SGHNT, YENEEA. CDR3 sequence: CASSLASSYNEQFF. The CDR3 DNA sequence: TGTGCCAGCAGCTTAGCGAGCTCCTACAATGAGCAGTTCTTC.

The rearrangement joins TRBV6-1 to TRBJ2-7, with 9 bases matching TRBD1. V dropped 4 bases and J dropped 2; count of bases not matched to a gene: 15. The germline CDR1 and CDR2 sequences are MNHNS and SASEGT. The CDR3 has 18 residues. As DNA, the CDR3 is TGTGCCAGCAGTGTGGACTTGAGAAGGGGACAGGGAGCCTACGAGCAGTACTTC. This codes for CASSVDLRRGQGAYEQYF.